Presented here are 10 T cell receptor beta chains from one specimen sequenced in a study of cytotoxic CD8 clonotypes in ibrutinib-treated CLL (dated by TCRdb to the early 2020s). The sample's time point label, in plain terms: more than 10 months on ibrutinib. Library preparation used the immunoSEQ multiplex PCR assay. Drawn from immuneACCESS, this table holds only the in-frame rearrangements with V and J called that TCRdb kept. Clones are partly lost; checked studies trace under half to an unresolved V gene and leave the rest unexplained. For this sample there are about 140,000 clones; approximately 89% appear just once. Jointly, the top ten make up roughly a tenth of the sample. The sequenced sample was PBMCs, obtained after 12 months of ibrutinib treatment. The receptors come from a human donor with chronic lymphocytic leukemia.

The chain uses TRBV28 and TRBJ1-5; TRBD1 matches 7 bases. The V gene's germline CDR1 is MDHEN and CDR2 SYDVKM. The length of the CDR3 is 14 residues. V lost 5 bases to trimming and J lost 4 bases; unmatched junction nucleotides: 5. The CDR3, as DNA: TGTGCCAGCAGTGAGGCAGGGGGTAATCAGCCCCAGCATTTT. It is translated as CASSEAGGNQPQHF. Drawing the rest from reference TRBV28 and TRBJ1-5, the complete variable domain is DVKVTQSSRYLVKRTGEKVFLECVQDMDHENMFWYRQDPGLGLRLIYFSYDVKMKEKGDIPEGYSVSREKKERFSLILESASTNQTSMYLCASSEAGGNQPQHFGDGTRLSIL.

The chain is built from TRBV28 and TRBJ1-2, with D uncertain. V was clipped by 7 bases and J by 1 base, with 10 bases between them. Germline assignment: CDR1 MDHEN and CDR2 SYDVKM. This CDR3 is 13 amino acids long. The DNA of the CDR3 is TGTGCCAGCACCCTGGTGAATAACTATGGCTACACCTTC. Protein sequence: CASTLVNNYGYTF.

The chain has TRBV9 and TRBJ2-1; a possible D gene is TRBD2 (6 bases). The CDR3 loop spans 15 amino acids. Trimming left V 4 bases short and J 5 bases short, with 16 bases between. Germline values: CDR1 SGDLS, CDR2 YYNGEE. In DNA form, the CDR3 reads TGTGCCAGCAGCCCCCGGACTAATGTCCACAATGAGCAGTTCTTC. The encoded protein is CASSPRTNVHNEQFF. The entire variable domain, with the rest obtained from reference TRBV9 and TRBJ2-1, is as follows: DSGVTQTPKHLITATGQRVTLRCSPRSGDLSVYWYQQSLDQGLQFLIQYYNGEERAKGNILERFSAQQFPDLHSELNLSSLELGDSALYFCASSPRTNVHNEQFFGPGTRLTVL.

This clone was seen just once. The chain has TRBV29-1 and TRBJ2-5, with TRBD2 identical over 9 bases. Per the germline V gene, CDR1 is SQVTM and CDR2 is ANQGSEA. With V trimmed by 4 bases and J by 4 bases, 7 bases remained unmatched. This CDR3 has 14 residues. The CDR3 DNA sequence: TGCAGCGTTGTATCTAGCGGGACTCCAGAGACCCAGTACTTC. Its protein product is CSVVSSGTPETQYF.

The chain joins TRBV19 to TRBJ1-1, with 7 nucleotides matching TRBD1. CDR1 is LNHDA, CDR2 SQIVND, per germline (reference sequence). This CDR3 has 18 amino acids. V gave up 3 bases and J gave up 0 bases; unmatched junction bases: 13. The CDR3 nucleotides are TGTGCCAGTAGTATTAATAGGGGGCTACCGTCCATGAACACTGAAGCTTTCTTT. Translating it yields CASSINRGLPSMNTEAFF.

The gene calls are TRBV4-3 and TRBJ2-7; 10 nucleotides align to TRBD2. Germline V CDR1 and CDR2: LGHNA, YSLEER. The V gene end was trimmed by 1 base and the J gene end by 6 bases; junction bases not matched to a gene: 15. The CDR3 runs 18 residues. In DNA form, the CDR3 reads TGCGCCAGCAGCCAAGGCGAAGCTAGCGGGAGACGTCAGGGCGAGCAGTACTTC. It codes for CASSQGEASGRRQGEQYF.

This clone appeared a single time. V and J are TRBV7-9 and TRBJ2-1, with D hard to call. The CDR3 sequence is 13 residues long. The V and J ends lost 4 bases and 8 bases respectively, with 12 bases between them. Germline V gene sequence: CDR1 SEHNR, CDR2 FQNEAQ (reference sequence). The CDR3 here is CASSSTQLHEQFF. CDR3 bases: TGTGCCAGCAGCTCTACCCAGCTCCATGAGCAGTTCTTC.

The chain carries TRBV7-6 and TRBJ1-2, with a tentative D call TRBD1 (5 bases). The germline V gene encodes CDR1 SGHVS and CDR2 FNYEAQ. V shed 6 bases and J shed 8 bases, with 16 bases lying between them. The CDR3 contains 13 residues. CDR3 sequence: CASSPAGGGGYTF. In DNA, the CDR3 is TGTGCCAGCAGTCCGGCTGGGGGTGGAGGCTACACCTTC.

This clone was recorded once. The J gene is TRBJ2-3, the V gene TRBV27, with 11 nucleotides matching TRBD2. J lost 2 bases, V lost 6 bases, and 7 bases had no gene match. Per germline, CDR1 MNHEY and CDR2 SMNVEV (reference sequence). The CDR3 runs 16 residues. The CDR3 sequence is CASRPSTSGTTDTQYF. The CDR3 DNA is TGTGCCAGCAGACCCTCGACTAGCGGGACCACAGATACGCAGTATTTT.

This chain links TRBV4-2 with TRBJ2-3; D remains ambiguous. Germline CDR1 is LGHNA and CDR2 is YNFKEQ. The CDR3 sequence is 13 residues long. With 0 bases removed from V and 7 bases from J, the gap between germline ends came to 8 bases. The CDR3 spells CASSQDKGYTQYF. As DNA, the CDR3 is TGTGCCAGCAGCCAAGATAAGGGCTATACGCAGTATTTT.